One and the same sample provided the 25 T cell receptor beta chains below, sequenced in a study of beta chain features in type 1 diabetes. Expressed TCRB transcripts were sequenced after all isolated RNA was converted to cDNA. The method was immunoSEQ multiplex PCR; TCRdb's version includes in-frame clones alone and lacks a portion of them. The sample lists 500,000 to 700,000 clones; 15% to 19% were seen once. The source material was naive CD4+ T cells from blood. The receptors here all came from a man aged 18 to 35 in good health.

The table lists this clone with a few counts. The chain couples TRBV29-1 to TRBJ2-1; possible D gene TRBD2, 6 bases. V shed 6 bases and J shed 2 bases, with 8 bases lying between them. Germline V gene data show CDR1 as SQVTM and CDR2 as ANQGSEA. This CDR3 has 12 amino acids. The CDR3 region has the DNA TGCAGCGTAGCGGGTCCCTACAATGAGCAGTTCTTC. This codes for CSVAGPYNEQFF.

This clone was observed a few times. The chain combines TRBV5-4 with TRBJ2-4; 11 nucleotides align to TRBD2. The CDR3 loop spans 17 amino acids. V shed 4 bases and J 7 bases; nucleotides not matched to a gene: 13. The germline CDR1 and CDR2 sequences are SGHNT and YYREEE (reference sequence). CDR3 protein: CASSPVLTSGGLNIQYF. Written as DNA, the CDR3 is TGTGCCAGCAGCCCCGTCCTCACTAGCGGGGGCCTCAACATTCAGTACTTC. The variable domain in full, with the rest retrieved from reference TRBV5-4 and TRBJ2-4, is ETGVTQSPTHLIKTRGQQVTLRCSSQSGHNTVSWYQQALGQGPQFIFQYYREEENGRGNFPPRFSGLQFPNYSSELNVNALELDDSALYLCASSPVLTSGGLNIQYFGAGTRLSVL.

J is TRBJ2-7 and V is TRBV18, with D maybe TRBD2 (5 bases). Deletions cut 4 bases from V and 5 bases from J, with 9 bases between. The CDR3 runs 12 residues. Germline CDR1 and CDR2: KGHSH and LQKENI. CDR3 in DNA: TGTGCCAGCTCACTTGCCGGGAACGAGCAGTACTTC. It specifies CASSLAGNEQYF.

The chain combines TRBV28 with TRBJ2-3, with D unresolved. V was trimmed by 9 bases and J by 1 base, leaving 5 bases between them. This CDR3 comprises 11 residues. Germline CDR1 is MDHEN and CDR2 is SYDVKM. CDR3 DNA sequence: TGTGCCAGTAAACGCACAGATACGCAGTATTTT. It codes for CASKRTDTQYF.

This clone was observed a few times. The V gene is TRBV7-2, the J gene TRBJ1-2; 7 bases map to TRBD1. The CDR3 covers 17 residues. J was trimmed by 4 bases and V by 0 bases; bases with no gene match: 11. Looked up from germline, CDR1 is SGHTA and CDR2 is FQGNSA. CDR3 DNA: TGTGCCAGCAGCTTAGCCCACACACAGGGGTCGAGCTATGGCTACACCTTC. Amino acids: CASSLAHTQGSSYGYTF.

On this clone: This specimen includes other DNA sequences encoding the same CDR3. The rearrangement joins TRBV6-5 to TRBJ1-3; D is uncertain. The germline gives CDR1 MNHEY, CDR2 SVGAGI. V was clipped by 6 bases and J by 4 bases, with 10 bases between them. The CDR3 extends over 13 amino acids. DNA for the CDR3: TGTGCCAGCAGGCCGGTTTCCGGAAACACCATATATTTT. It translates to CASRPVSGNTIYF.

The chain joins TRBV2 to TRBJ1-4; TRBD1 agrees at 7 bases. J was trimmed by 5 bases and V by 6 bases; bases with no gene match: 6. The CDR3 spans 14 residues. Germline V gives CDR1 SNHLY, CDR2 FYNNEI. The CDR3 reads CASSQWGQNEKLFF. The CDR3 DNA reads as TGTGCCAGCAGCCAATGGGGACAGAATGAAAAACTGTTTTTT.

This chain links TRBV7-9 with TRBJ2-2, with 11 bases identical to TRBD2. Germline V gene sequence: CDR1 SEHNR, CDR2 FQNEAQ (reference sequence). V lost 6 bases, J lost 2 bases, and 2 bases stayed unmatched. The CDR3 totals 15 residues. The CDR3 nucleotides are TGTGCCAGCAGTCTAGCGGGAGGAAACACCGGGGAGCTGTTTTTT. It translates to CASSLAGGNTGELFF. Full variable domain (outside the CDR3, taken from reference TRBV7-9 and TRBJ2-2): DTGVSQNPRHKITKRGQNVTFRCDPISEHNRLYWYRQTLGQGPEFLTYFQNEAQLEKSRLLSDRFSAERPKGSFSTLEIQRTEQGDSAMYLCASSLAGGNTGELFFGEGSRLTVL.

This clone was seen more than once but under ten times. Different DNA sequences within this sample yield the same CDR3. This chain uses TRBV5-4 with TRBJ2-6; D remains ambiguous. CDR1 is SGHNT and CDR2 is YYREEE in the germline V gene (reference sequence). The ends were cut back, 0 bases at V and 0 bases at J, with 4 bases in the middle. There are 15 residues in the CDR3. CDR3: CASSLDSSGANVLTF. CDR3 nucleotides: TGTGCCAGCAGCTTGGACAGCTCTGGGGCCAACGTCCTGACTTTC.

Concerning this clone: This specimen includes other DNA sequences encoding the same CDR3. This chain connects TRBV5-6 to TRBJ2-1; 7 positions agree with TRBD2. V gave up 2 bases and J gave up 7 bases; unmatched junction bases: 3. In germline, CDR1 is SGHDT, CDR2 YYEEEE. The CDR3 has 13 amino acids. CDR3 nucleotide sequence: TGTGCCAGCAGCTTAGCCGGGGGGAATGAGCAGTTCTTC. Translated: CASSLAGGNEQFF.

V is TRBV7-2 and J is TRBJ2-1; 8 bases agree with TRBD2. Germline V CDR1 and CDR2: SGHTA, FQGNSA. The CDR3 is 15 amino acids. With V trimmed by 11 bases and J by 4 bases, 13 bases remained unmatched. The CDR3 DNA follows: TGTGCCGCTAAGGCATCGGGGGGGATGTACAATGAGCAGTTCTTC. Protein: CAAKASGGMYNEQFF.

The genes are TRBV4-2 and TRBJ1-2, with 8 bases lining up with TRBD1. The CDR3 contains 15 residues. Germline values: CDR1 LGHNA, CDR2 YNFKEQ. The trim removed 2 bases at V and 2 bases at J, leaving 4 bases unmatched. This chain's CDR3 is CASSQPGQANYGYTF. CDR3 nucleotides: TGTGCCAGCAGCCAACCGGGACAGGCAAACTATGGCTACACCTTC.

This clone was found a few times. The chain is built from TRBV6-6 and TRBJ1-1, with a tentative D call TRBD1 (6 bases). The V end lost 2 bases, the J end lost 7 bases, and 14 bases lay between the germline ends. Germline lookup yields CDR1 MNHNY and CDR2 SVGAGI (reference sequence). The CDR3 consists of 14 residues. The CDR3 DNA is TGTGCCAGCAGTTACCAAGACAGGCCTAGTGAAGCTTTCTTT. Its translation is CASSYQDRPSEAFF.

The rearrangement joins TRBV18 to TRBJ1-4; no clear D. V was clipped by 5 bases and J by 8 bases, with 18 bases between them. Germline-derived CDR1 and CDR2 are KGHSH and LQKENI. CDR3 length: 15 residues. CDR3 DNA: TGTGCCAGCTCATTTCAACAGCCCTGGGAGGAAAAACTGTTTTTT. Protein product: CASSFQQPWEEKLFF.

This clone was counted a few times. This chain joins TRBV19 and TRBJ2-7; D is tentatively TRBD1 or TRBD2 (5 bases each). CDR3 length: 15 residues. V was cut by 1 base and J by 2 bases, with 12 bases left in between. Germline lookup yields CDR1 LNHDA and CDR2 SQIVND (reference sequence). CDR3 in DNA: TGTGCCAGTAGTATAGCCGGGACCGTAACCTACGAGCAGTACTTC. Its protein product is CASSIAGTVTYEQYF.

This clone was counted between two and nine times. This sample also contains other DNA sequences that code for the same CDR3. J is TRBJ1-5 and V is TRBV7-2; D not resolved. The CDR3 is 12 amino acids. The germline gives CDR1 SGHTA, CDR2 FQGNSA. V lost 5 bases and J 3 bases, leaving 5 bases between the germline ends. The CDR3 reads CASSPFNQPQHF. The CDR3, as DNA: TGTGCCAGCAGCCCATTCAATCAGCCCCAGCATTTT.

CDR3 nucleotides: TGTGCCAGCAGCTTAACTGTCACCCGCACAGATACGCAGTATTTT. This translates into CASSLTVTRTDTQYF. J is TRBJ2-3 and V is TRBV7-3; D gene uncertain. Germline assignment: CDR1 SGHTA and CDR2 FQGTGA. The length of the CDR3 is 15 residues. With 0 bases removed from V and 1 base from J, the gap between germline ends came to 8 bases.

The chain is built from TRBV5-1 and TRBJ2-5; D uncertain. CDR1 is SGHRS and CDR2 is YFSETQ in the germline V gene. The CDR3 contains 13 residues. Trimming took off 2 bases at V and 2 bases at J, with 7 bases between the two ends. DNA of the CDR3: TGCGCCAGCAGCTTCGGTGCTCAAGAGACCCAGTACTTC. Translated, it gives CASSFGAQETQYF.

The chain uses TRBV4-1 and TRBJ1-1; the match to TRBD1 covers 7 bases. This CDR3 has 19 amino acids. J lost 0 bases, V lost 4 bases, and 17 bases had no gene match. Germline CDR1 reads MGHRA; CDR2 reads YSYEKL. This CDR3 is CASSLLSLRGQKLNTEAFF. The CDR3 bases are TGCGCCAGCAGCCTATTAAGCCTTCGGGGACAGAAGTTGAACACTGAAGCTTTCTTT.

The chain has TRBV10-3 and TRBJ1-4, with 9 bases matching TRBD1. The trim removed 4 bases at V and 8 bases at J, leaving 8 bases unmatched. CDR1 and CDR2 from the germline V gene are ENHRY and SYGVKD. The CDR3 is made up of 15 amino acids. CDR3 loop: CAISADRGRHEKLFF. The DNA of the CDR3 is TGTGCCATCAGTGCCGACAGGGGGAGGCACGAAAAACTGTTTTTT.

The chain links TRBV29-1 to TRBJ2-7, with D possibly being TRBD1 (6 bases). Trimming shortened V by 5 bases and J by 2 bases, and 13 bases separated the two germline ends. The CDR3 has 13 residues. The germline CDR1 and CDR2 sequences are SQVTM and ANQGSEA. Here the CDR3 DNA reads TGCAGCGTTCGCTACAGGGTCGCCTACGAGCAGTACTTC. Amino acids: CSVRYRVAYEQYF.

This chain uses TRBV9 with TRBJ2-3; D might be TRBD1 or TRBD2, each matching 5 bases. The CDR3 has 15 residues. The V and J ends lost 0 bases and 2 bases respectively, with 10 bases between them. CDR1 and CDR2 from the germline V gene are SGDLS and YYNGEE. CDR3: CASSVATGTTDTQYF. The CDR3 nucleotides are TGTGCCAGCAGCGTAGCTACGGGGACCACAGATACGCAGTATTTT.

V and J are TRBV7-2 and TRBJ1-6; D call uncertain. V lost 1 base and J lost 10, with 14 bases in between. The CDR3 sequence is 15 residues long. The germline gives CDR1 SGHTA, CDR2 FQGNSA. DNA of the CDR3: TGTGCCAGCAGCTTAGACGCCGGCCTTGGATCACCCCTCCACTTT. Encoded protein: CASSLDAGLGSPLHF.

This clone appeared a few times. The chain carries TRBV5-4 and TRBJ1-2; D unresolved. In germline, CDR1 is SGHNT, CDR2 YYREEE (reference sequence). V shed 4 bases and J shed 7 bases, with 11 bases lying between them. This CDR3 has 12 residues. The CDR3 DNA reads TGTGCCAGCAGCCCTACGGACGGTGGCTACACCTTC. It translates to CASSPTDGGYTF.

This clone was observed a handful of times. This sequence joins TRBV6-4 and TRBJ1-2; tentative D call: TRBD1 (5 bases). The CDR3 covers 13 residues. From germline, CDR1 is MRHNA and CDR2 SNTAGT. Trimming left V 3 bases short and J 5 bases short, with 10 bases between. CDR3 DNA sequence: TGTGCCAGCAGTGATGGGACGGGGTATGGCTACACCTTC. Translation gives CASSDGTGYGYTF.